A single sample is the source of the 15 T cell receptor beta chains below, sequenced in a study of long-term antiretroviral therapy in people with HIV. With survey level as its setting, the immunoSEQ assay was v3.0. Produced via immunoSEQ multiplex PCR; TCRdb's table is partial and in-frame only. The repertoire consists of around 29,000 clones, with around 90% occurring once and the leading ten covering 10% to 15%. Material: unsorted PBMCs, obtained 1.1 years after starting antiretroviral therapy. The receptors stem from a man younger than 30 with HIV.

DNA of the CDR3: TGTGCCAGCTCCCGGGACAGCTCCTACAATGAGCAGTTCTTC. Translated, it gives CASSRDSSYNEQFF. The V gene is TRBV18, the J gene TRBJ2-1, with 7 bases identical to TRBD1. CDR3 size: 14 residues. Germline loops: CDR1 KGHSH, CDR2 LQKENI. Trimming at V came to 6 bases and at J to 0 bases, leaving 2 bases not matched to a gene.

The table lists this clone with a count of one. The chain is built from TRBV27 and TRBJ2-7, with a possible D match to TRBD1 (6 bases). V was shortened by 3 bases and J by 4 bases, with 16 bases between the two germline ends. Per germline, CDR1 MNHEY and CDR2 SMNVEV (reference sequence). The CDR3 runs to 15 residues. The CDR3 loop is CASSLMAGVVYEQYF. The CDR3 DNA follows: TGTGCCAGCAGTTTGATGGCAGGGGTCGTGTACGAGCAGTACTTC.

The chain recombines TRBV28 with TRBJ1-2, with D maybe TRBD1 (5 bases). Germline V gives CDR1 MDHEN, CDR2 SYDVKM. V was cut by 5 bases and J by 6 bases, with 16 bases left in between. The CDR3 covers 14 residues. CDR3 in amino acids: CASSPPVTGDGYTF. CDR3 DNA: TGTGCCAGCAGTCCCCCCGTTACAGGTGATGGCTACACCTTC.

The chain couples TRBV27 to TRBJ2-3, with a possible D match to TRBD1 (6 bases). This CDR3 has 16 residues. Trimming stripped 0 bases from V and 2 bases from J, with 12 bases between. Per germline, CDR1 MNHEY and CDR2 SMNVEV (reference sequence). CDR3 residues: CASSLSRQGPTDTQYF. CDR3 nucleotides: TGTGCCAGCAGTTTATCGAGGCAGGGGCCCACAGATACGCAGTATTTT.

The CDR3 DNA follows: TGTGCCACCAGCAGAGGGGACGATGAAAAACTGTTTTTT. Amino acids: CATSRGDDEKLFF. This chain links TRBV15 with TRBJ1-4, with TRBD1 as a possible D gene (5 bases). Per the germline V gene, CDR1 is LNHNV and CDR2 is YYDKDF (reference sequence). Between the trimmed V and J ends, which lost 1 base and 6 bases, there was a span of 6 bases. The CDR3 covers 13 residues.

V is TRBV5-1 and J is TRBJ1-2, with D possibly matching TRBD1 (5 bases). V was cut by 0 bases and J by 4 bases, with 13 bases left in between. The CDR3 runs 15 residues. CDR1 and CDR2 (germline): SGHRS, YFSETQ. CDR3 region: CASSLAVGEAYGYTF. For the CDR3, the DNA is TGCGCCAGCAGCTTGGCAGTAGGGGAGGCCTATGGCTACACCTTC.

The rearrangement joins TRBV5-4 to TRBJ2-1; 10 nucleotides match TRBD1. This CDR3 comprises 15 residues. Germline CDR1 and CDR2: SGHNT and YYREEE (reference sequence). V was clipped by 4 bases and J by 10 bases; unmatched bases: 11. As DNA, the CDR3 is TGTGCCAGCAGCCCTCCGGGACAGGGGTCGTGGGAGCAGTTCTTC. Protein product: CASSPPGQGSWEQFF.

The V call is TRBV4-2, the J call TRBJ1-2; no clear D. V was cut by 0 bases and J by 6 bases, with 11 bases left in between. CDR3 length equals 14 residues. CDR1 and CDR2 (germline): LGHNA, YNFKEQ. CDR3 bases: TGTGCCAGCAGCCAAGACTCCTCAGAGGATGGCTACACCTTC. Residues: CASSQDSSEDGYTF.

The chain uses TRBV2 and TRBJ2-5; tentative D call: TRBD2 (6 bases). This CDR3 contains 14 residues. The V end was cut by 6 bases, the J end by 3 bases, with 14 bases between. Per the germline V gene, CDR1 is SNHLY and CDR2 is FYNNEI. The CDR3 DNA follows: TGTGCCAGCAGAGGAGTTTCTAGCGAAGAGACCCAGTACTTC. Translating it yields CASRGVSSEETQYF.

The J gene is TRBJ2-7, the V gene TRBV30; 7 bases map to TRBD2. The trim removed 3 bases at V and 3 bases at J, leaving 8 bases unmatched. The length of the CDR3 is 14 residues. In germline, CDR1 is GTSNPN, CDR2 SVGIG (reference sequence). The CDR3 region is CAWRPSGVLYEQYF. CDR3 DNA sequence: TGTGCCTGGAGGCCCAGCGGGGTACTCTACGAGCAGTACTTC.

In this sample, this clone turned up once. The chain is built from TRBV28 and TRBJ1-4; 8 nucleotides line up with TRBD1. The germline V gene has CDR1 MDHEN and CDR2 SYDVKM. The J segment lost 7 bases and the V segment lost 6 bases, leaving 13 bases of the junction unmatched. CDR3 length: 16 amino acids. Written as DNA, the CDR3 is TGTGCCAGCAGCACCCAGGCCAGGGGGCAGGCTGAAAAACTGTTTTTT. This sequence encodes CASSTQARGQAEKLFF.

This chain connects TRBV2 to TRBJ2-7; 7 nucleotides line up with TRBD1. The germline gives CDR1 SNHLY, CDR2 FYNNEI. The CDR3 has 15 residues. Losses at the gene ends were 7 bases for V and 0 bases for J; bases not matched to a gene: 9. This chain's CDR3 is CASTLGQVLSYEQYF. The CDR3 DNA is TGTGCCAGCACCCTAGGACAGGTCCTCTCCTACGAGCAGTACTTC.

Turning to this clone: A read error may account for a junction end that differs from germline. The chain has TRBV13 and TRBJ2-7; 8 bases match TRBD1. CDR1 and CDR2 from the germline V gene are PRHDT and FYEKMQ (reference sequence). The CDR3 has 16 residues. Written as DNA, the CDR3 is TGTGTCAGCAGCTTAGCCCGGACAGGGCTGAACTACGAGCAGTACTTC. Translating it yields CVSSLARTGLNYEQYF.

The chain carries TRBV7-6 and TRBJ2-5, with D possibly being TRBD2 (5 bases). The V end was cut by 1 base, the J end by 2 bases, with 5 bases between. The CDR3 has 13 amino acids. The germline V gene encodes CDR1 SGHVS and CDR2 FNYEAQ. The CDR3 coding sequence is TGTGCCAGCAGCTTAGGGACTCAAGAGACCCAGTACTTC. It translates to CASSLGTQETQYF.

This clone was found a few times. In DNA form, the CDR3 reads TGTGCCAGCAGCAAAGGAGGGGAGCGGGCCTATGGCTACACCTTC. This codes for CASSKGGERAYGYTF. This chain joins TRBV21-1 and TRBJ1-2. TRBV21-1 is classified as a pseudogene. The CDR3 is 15 residues long.